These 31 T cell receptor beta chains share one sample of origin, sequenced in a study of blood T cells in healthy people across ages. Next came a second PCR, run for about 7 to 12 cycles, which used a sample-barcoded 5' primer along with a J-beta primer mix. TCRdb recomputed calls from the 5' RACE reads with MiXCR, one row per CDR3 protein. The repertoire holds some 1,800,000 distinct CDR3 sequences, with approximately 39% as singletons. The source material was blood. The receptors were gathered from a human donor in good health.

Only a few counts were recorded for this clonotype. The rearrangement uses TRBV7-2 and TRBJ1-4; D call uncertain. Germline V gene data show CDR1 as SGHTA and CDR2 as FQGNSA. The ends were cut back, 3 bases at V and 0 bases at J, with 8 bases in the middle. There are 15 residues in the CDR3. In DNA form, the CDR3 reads TGTGCCAGCAGCTTCGAACAGTCAACTAATGAAAAACTGTTTTTT. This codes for CASSFEQSTNEKLFF.

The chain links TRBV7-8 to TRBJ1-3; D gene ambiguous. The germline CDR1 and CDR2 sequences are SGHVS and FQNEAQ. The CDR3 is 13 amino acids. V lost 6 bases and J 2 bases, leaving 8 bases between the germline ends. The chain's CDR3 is CASSGVTGNTIYF. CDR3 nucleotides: TGTGCCAGCAGTGGGGTGACTGGAAACACCATATATTTT. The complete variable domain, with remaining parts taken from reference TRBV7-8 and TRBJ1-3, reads GAGVSQSPRYKVAKRGQDVALRCDPISGHVSLFWYQQALGQGPEFLTYFQNEAQLDKSGLPSDRFFAERPEGSVSTLKIQRTQQEDSAVYLCASSGVTGNTIYFGEGSWLTVV.

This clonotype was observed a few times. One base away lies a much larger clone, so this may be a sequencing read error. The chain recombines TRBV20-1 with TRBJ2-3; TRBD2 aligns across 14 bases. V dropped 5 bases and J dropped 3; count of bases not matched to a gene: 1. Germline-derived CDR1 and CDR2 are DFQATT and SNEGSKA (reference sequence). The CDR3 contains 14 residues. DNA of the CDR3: TGCAGTGCTTGGACTAGCGGGGGGACAGATACGCAGTATTTT. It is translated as CSAWTSGGTDTQYF.

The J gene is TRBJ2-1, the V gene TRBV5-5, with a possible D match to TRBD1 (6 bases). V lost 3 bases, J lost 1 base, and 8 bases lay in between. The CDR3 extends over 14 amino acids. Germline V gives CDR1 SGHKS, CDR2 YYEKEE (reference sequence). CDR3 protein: CASSSGVSYNEQFF. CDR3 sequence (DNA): TGTGCCAGCAGCTCAGGGGTATCCTACAATGAGCAGTTCTTC.

The CDR3 DNA is TGTGCCAGCAGCTTAAACAGCGGAGGAGATCAGCCCCAGCATTTT. This translates into CASSLNSGGDQPQHF. J is TRBJ1-5 and V is TRBV7-2; D is unclear. The CDR3 has 15 amino acids. Germline V gene sequence: CDR1 SGHTA, CDR2 FQGNSA. V gave up 2 bases and J gave up 5 bases, with 13 bases separating them.

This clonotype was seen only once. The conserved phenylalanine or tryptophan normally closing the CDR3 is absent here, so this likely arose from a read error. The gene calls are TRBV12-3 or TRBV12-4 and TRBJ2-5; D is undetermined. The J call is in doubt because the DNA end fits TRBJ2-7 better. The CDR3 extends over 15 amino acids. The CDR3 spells CASSLASLGTYEQYL. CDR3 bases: TGTGCCAGCAGTTTGGCCTCACTGGGTACCTACGAGCAGTACTTA.

This chain's CDR3 is CASSYGDSREKLFF. The DNA for the CDR3 is TGTGCCAGCAGTTACGGGGACAGCCGTGAAAAACTGTTTTTT. This sequence joins TRBV6-5 and TRBJ1-4; 7 nucleotides align to TRBD1. V dropped 2 bases and J dropped 7; count of bases not matched to a gene: 4. CDR1 and CDR2 (germline): MNHEY, SVGAGI. The CDR3 extends over 14 amino acids.

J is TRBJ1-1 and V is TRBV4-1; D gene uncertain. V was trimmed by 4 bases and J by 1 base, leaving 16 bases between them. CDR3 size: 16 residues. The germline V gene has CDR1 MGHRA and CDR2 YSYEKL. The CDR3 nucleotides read TGCGCCAGCAGCCTCCTGAAGGGCCCAGGGAACACTGAAGCTTTCTTT. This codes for CASSLLKGPGNTEAFF.

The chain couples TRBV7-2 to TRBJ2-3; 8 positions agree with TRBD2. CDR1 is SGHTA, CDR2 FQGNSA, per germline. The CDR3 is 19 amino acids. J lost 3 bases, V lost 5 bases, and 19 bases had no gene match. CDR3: CASSPSSNSGERTTDTQYF. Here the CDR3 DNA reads TGTGCCAGCAGCCCATCTTCGAATAGCGGGGAACGGACTACAGATACGCAGTATTTT.

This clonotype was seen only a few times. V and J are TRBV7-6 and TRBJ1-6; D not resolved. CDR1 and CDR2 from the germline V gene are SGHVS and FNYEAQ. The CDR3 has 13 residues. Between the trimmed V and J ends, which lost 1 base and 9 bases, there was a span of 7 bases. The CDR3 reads CASSLGTFSPLHF. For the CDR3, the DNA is TGTGCCAGCAGCTTAGGGACTTTTTCACCCCTCCACTTT. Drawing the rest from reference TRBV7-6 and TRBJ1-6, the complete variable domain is GAGVSQSPRYKVTKRGQDVALRCDPISGHVSLYWYRQALGQGPEFLTYFNYEAQQDKSGLPNDRFSAERPEGSISTLTIQRTEQRDSAMYRCASSLGTFSPLHFGNGTRLTVT.

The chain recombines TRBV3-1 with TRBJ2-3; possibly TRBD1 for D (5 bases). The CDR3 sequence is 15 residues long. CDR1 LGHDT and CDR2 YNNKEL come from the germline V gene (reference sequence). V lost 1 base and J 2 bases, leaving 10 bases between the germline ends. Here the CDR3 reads CASSQGFRDTDTQYF. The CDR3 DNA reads TGTGCCAGCAGCCAAGGCTTCAGGGACACAGATACGCAGTATTTT.

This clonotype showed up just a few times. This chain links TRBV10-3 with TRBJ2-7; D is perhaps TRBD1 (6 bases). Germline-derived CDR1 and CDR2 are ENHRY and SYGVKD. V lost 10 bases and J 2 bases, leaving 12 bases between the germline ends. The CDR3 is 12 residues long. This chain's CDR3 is CATVGQTYEQYF. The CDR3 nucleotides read TGTGCCACCGTAGGACAGACCTACGAGCAGTACTTC.

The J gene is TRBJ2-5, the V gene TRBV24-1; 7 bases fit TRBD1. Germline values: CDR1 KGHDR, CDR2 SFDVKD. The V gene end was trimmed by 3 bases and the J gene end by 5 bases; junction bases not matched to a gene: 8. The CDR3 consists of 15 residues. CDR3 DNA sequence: TGTGCCACCAGTGATCCGAGGGGGCGCGGGGAGACCCAGTACTTC. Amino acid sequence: CATSDPRGRGETQYF.

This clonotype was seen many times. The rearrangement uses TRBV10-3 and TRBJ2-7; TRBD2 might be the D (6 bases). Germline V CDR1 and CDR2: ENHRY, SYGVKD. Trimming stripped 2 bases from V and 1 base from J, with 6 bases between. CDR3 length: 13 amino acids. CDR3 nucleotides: TGTGCCATCAGTGAGGGACTATCCTACGAGCAGTACTTC. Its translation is CAISEGLSYEQYF.

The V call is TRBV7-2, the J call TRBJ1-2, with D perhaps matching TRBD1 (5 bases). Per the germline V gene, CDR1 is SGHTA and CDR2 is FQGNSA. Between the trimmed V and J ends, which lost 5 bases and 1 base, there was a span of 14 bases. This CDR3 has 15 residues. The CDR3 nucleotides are TGTGCCAGCAGCCTAGATGGGACCTATAACTATGGCTACACCTTC. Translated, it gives CASSLDGTYNYGYTF.

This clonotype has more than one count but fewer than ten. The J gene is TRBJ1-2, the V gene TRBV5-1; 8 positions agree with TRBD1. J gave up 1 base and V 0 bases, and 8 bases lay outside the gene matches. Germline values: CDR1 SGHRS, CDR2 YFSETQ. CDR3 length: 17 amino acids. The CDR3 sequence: CASSLGTGLAYNYGYTF. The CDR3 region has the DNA TGCGCCAGCAGCTTGGGGACAGGGCTTGCTTATAACTATGGCTACACCTTC.

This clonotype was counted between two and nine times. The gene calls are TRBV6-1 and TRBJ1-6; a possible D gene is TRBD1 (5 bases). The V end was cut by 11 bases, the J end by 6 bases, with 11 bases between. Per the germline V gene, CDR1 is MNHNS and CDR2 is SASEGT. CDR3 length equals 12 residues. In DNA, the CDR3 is TGTGCCGTACAGGCCAGTAATTCACCCCTCCACTTT. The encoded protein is CAVQASNSPLHF.

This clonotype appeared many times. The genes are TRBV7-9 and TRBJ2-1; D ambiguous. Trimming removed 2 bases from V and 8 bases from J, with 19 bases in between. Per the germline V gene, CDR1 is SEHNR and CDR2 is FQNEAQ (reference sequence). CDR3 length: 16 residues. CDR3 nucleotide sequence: TGTGCCAGCAGCTTATTCTCTGGGAAAGTTTGGGATGAGCAGTTCTTC. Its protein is CASSLFSGKVWDEQFF.

The CDR3 reads CSASSSGVVGYTF. The CDR3 region has the DNA TGCAGTGCTTCCTCCTCGGGGGTTGTTGGCTACACCTTC. The chain uses TRBV20-1 and TRBJ1-2, with D maybe TRBD1 (5 bases). CDR1 is DFQATT and CDR2 is SNEGSKA in the germline V gene (reference sequence). Deletions cut 5 bases from V and 7 bases from J, with 17 bases between. The CDR3 consists of 13 residues.

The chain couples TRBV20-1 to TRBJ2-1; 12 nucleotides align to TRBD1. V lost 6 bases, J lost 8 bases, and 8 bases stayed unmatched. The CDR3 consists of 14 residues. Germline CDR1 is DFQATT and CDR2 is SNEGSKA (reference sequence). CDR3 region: CSASPGTGGDEQFF. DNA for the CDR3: TGCAGTGCAAGTCCCGGGACAGGGGGCGATGAGCAGTTCTTC.

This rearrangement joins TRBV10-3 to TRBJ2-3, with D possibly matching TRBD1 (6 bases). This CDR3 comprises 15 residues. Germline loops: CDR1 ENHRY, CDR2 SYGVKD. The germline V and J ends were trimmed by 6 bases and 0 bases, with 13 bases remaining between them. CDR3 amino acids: CAIRLQGLSTDTQYF. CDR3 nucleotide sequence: TGTGCCATCAGATTACAGGGATTGAGCACAGATACGCAGTATTTT.

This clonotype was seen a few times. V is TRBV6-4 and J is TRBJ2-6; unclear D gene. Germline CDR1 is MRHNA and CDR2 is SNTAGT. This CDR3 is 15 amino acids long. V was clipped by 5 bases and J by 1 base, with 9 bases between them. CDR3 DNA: TGTGCCAGCAGTACACGGGCATCTGGGGCCAACGTCCTGACTTTC. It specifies CASSTRASGANVLTF.

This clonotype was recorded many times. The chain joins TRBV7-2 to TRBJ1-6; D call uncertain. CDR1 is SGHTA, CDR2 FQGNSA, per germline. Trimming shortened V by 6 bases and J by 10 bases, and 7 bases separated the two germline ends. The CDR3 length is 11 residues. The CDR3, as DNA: TGTGCCAGCAGTCTCCACTCACCCCTCCACTTT. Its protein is CASSLHSPLHF.

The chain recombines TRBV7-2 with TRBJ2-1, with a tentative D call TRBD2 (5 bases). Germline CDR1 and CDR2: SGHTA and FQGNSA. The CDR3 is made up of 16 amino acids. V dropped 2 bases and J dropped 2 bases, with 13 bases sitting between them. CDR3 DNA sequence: TGTGCCAGCAGCTTAATCCCGGGGTCAGCCTACAATGAGCAGTTCTTC. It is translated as CASSLIPGSAYNEQFF.

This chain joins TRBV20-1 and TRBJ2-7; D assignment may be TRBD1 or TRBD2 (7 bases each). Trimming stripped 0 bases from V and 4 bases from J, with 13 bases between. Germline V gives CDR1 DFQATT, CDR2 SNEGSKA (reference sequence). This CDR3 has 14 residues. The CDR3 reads CSARDQGGGYEQYF. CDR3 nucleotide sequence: TGCAGTGCTAGAGATCAGGGGGGGGGGTACGAGCAGTACTTC.

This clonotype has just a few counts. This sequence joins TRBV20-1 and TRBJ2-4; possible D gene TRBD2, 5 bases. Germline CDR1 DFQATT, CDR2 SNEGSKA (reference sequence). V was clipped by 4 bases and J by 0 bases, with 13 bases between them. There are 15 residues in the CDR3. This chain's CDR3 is CSATSQAVAKNIQYF. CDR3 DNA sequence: TGCAGTGCTACCTCTCAAGCGGTAGCCAAAAACATTCAGTACTTC.

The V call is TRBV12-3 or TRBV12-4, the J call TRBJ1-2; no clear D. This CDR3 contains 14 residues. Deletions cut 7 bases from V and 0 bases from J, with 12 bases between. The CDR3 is CASNSRGANYGYTF. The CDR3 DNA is TGTGCCAGCAATTCCCGGGGAGCTAACTATGGCTACACCTTC.

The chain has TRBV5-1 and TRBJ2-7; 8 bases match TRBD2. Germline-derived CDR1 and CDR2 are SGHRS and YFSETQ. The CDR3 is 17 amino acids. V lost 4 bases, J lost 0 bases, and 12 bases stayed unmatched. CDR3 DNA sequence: TGCGCCAGCAGCCCCCGCCTAGCGGGCCCCGACTCCTACGAGCAGTACTTC. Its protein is CASSPRLAGPDSYEQYF.

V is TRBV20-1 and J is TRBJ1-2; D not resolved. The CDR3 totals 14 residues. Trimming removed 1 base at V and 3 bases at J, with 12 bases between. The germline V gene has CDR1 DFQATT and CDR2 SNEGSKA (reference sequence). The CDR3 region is CSARGPGLDYGYTF. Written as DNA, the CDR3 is TGCAGTGCTAGAGGCCCAGGTCTCGACTATGGCTACACCTTC.

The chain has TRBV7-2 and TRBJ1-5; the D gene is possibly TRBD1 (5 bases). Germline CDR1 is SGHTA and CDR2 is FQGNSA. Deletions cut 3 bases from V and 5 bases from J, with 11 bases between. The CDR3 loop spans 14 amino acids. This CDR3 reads CASSFRVLDQPQHF. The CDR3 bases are TGTGCCAGCAGCTTCAGGGTACTGGATCAGCCCCAGCATTTT.

CDR3 sequence reads: CSVEGRFRETQFF. In nucleotides, the CDR3 is TGCAGCGTTGAGGGCAGATTTCGAGAGACCCAGTTCTTC. The chain carries TRBV29-1 and TRBJ2-1; D is ambiguous. Germline CDR1 SQVTM, CDR2 ANQGSEA. The V end lost 3 bases, the J end lost 13 bases, and 19 bases lay between the germline ends. The length of the CDR3 is 13 residues.